These T cell receptor beta chains were read from a single sample in a study of CD8+CD57+ T cells in acquired aplastic anemia. MiXCR, applied by TCRdb to the reads, yields one record per CDR3 protein. The table shows a few hundred thousand distinct CDR3 sequences, with over 55% occurring only once. Sequenced input: sorted CD4+, CD8+, or CD8+CD57+ T cells (not recorded which) from PBMCs. These receptors were collected from a human donor in good health. CDR3s include the opening cysteine and the closing phenylalanine or tryptophan. D genes are given only for firm matches. Some rows have no size entry. The others give once, few or many, or a class for an expanded clone.

d_call | j_call | v_call | clone_size | cdr3_aa | cdr3_nt
- | TRBJ2-2 | TRBV7-9 | - | CASSLTRAGASAGELFF | TGTGCCAGCAGCTTAACGCGGGCTGGAGCCTCGGCCGGGGAGCTGTTTTTT
- | TRBJ2-3 | TRBV20-1 | - | CSANTAGLSTDTQYF | TGCAGTGCTAACACAGCGGGCCTTAGCACAGATACGCAGTATTTT
TRBD2 | TRBJ2-5 | TRBV2 | few | CASRNGLAGFETQYF | TGTGCCAGCAGAAACGGTCTAGCGGGGTTCGAGACCCAGTACTTC
TRBD1 | TRBJ1-1 | TRBV10-3 | - | CAISPGQTNTEAFF | TGTGCCATCAGCCCGGGACAGACGAACACTGAAGCTTTCTTT
- | TRBJ1-1 | TRBV29-1 | - | CSVDKGMNTEAFF | TGCAGCGTCGACAAAGGCATGAACACTGAAGCTTTCTTT
- | TRBJ2-7 | TRBV4-3 | few | CASSQDGLQEQYF | TGCGCCAGCAGCCAAGATGGACTACAAGAGCAGTACTTC
- | TRBJ2-7 | TRBV15 | - | CATSRDRSGGRIYEQYF | TGTGCCACCAGCAGAGATAGGTCTGGCGGACGGATCTACGAGCAGTACTTC
- | TRBJ1-5 | TRBV2 | - | CASRDGGSQVDQPQHF | TGTGCCAGCAGGGATGGGGGGTCCCAAGTGGATCAGCCCCAGCATTTT
- | TRBJ1-6 | TRBV25-1 | - | CASSFMGSPLHF | TGTGCCAGCAGTTTTATGGGTTCACCCCTCCACTTT
- | TRBJ1-2 | TRBV20-1 | - | CSARGDYGYTF | TGCAGTGCTAGAGGGGACTATGGTTACACCTTC
TRBD1 | TRBJ1-6 | TRBV5-1 | - | CASSQAWDRVNSPLHF | TGCGCCAGCAGCCAAGCCTGGGACAGGGTTAATTCACCCCTCCACTTT
- | TRBJ2-7 | TRBV5-1 | - | CASRLADVHYEQYF | TGCGCCAGCAGGTTGGCCGACGTGCACTACGAGCAGTACTTC
- | TRBJ1-1 | TRBV4-3 | many | CASSQDYGREVTEAFF | TGCGCCAGCAGCCAAGATTATGGCAGGGAGGTCACTGAAGCTTTCTTT
TRBD1 | TRBJ1-2 | TRBV20-1 | - | CSAREAPGQGSGYTF | TGCAGTGCTAGAGAGGCACCGGGACAGGGTAGCGGCTACACCTTC
- | TRBJ1-1 | TRBV9 | - | CASTGSNTEAFF | TGTGCCAGCACCGGGTCGAACACTGAAGCTTTCTTT
- | TRBJ1-1 | TRBV2 | - | CASTTPRPTEAFF | TGTGCCAGCACTACACCGAGACCCACTGAAGCTTTCTTT